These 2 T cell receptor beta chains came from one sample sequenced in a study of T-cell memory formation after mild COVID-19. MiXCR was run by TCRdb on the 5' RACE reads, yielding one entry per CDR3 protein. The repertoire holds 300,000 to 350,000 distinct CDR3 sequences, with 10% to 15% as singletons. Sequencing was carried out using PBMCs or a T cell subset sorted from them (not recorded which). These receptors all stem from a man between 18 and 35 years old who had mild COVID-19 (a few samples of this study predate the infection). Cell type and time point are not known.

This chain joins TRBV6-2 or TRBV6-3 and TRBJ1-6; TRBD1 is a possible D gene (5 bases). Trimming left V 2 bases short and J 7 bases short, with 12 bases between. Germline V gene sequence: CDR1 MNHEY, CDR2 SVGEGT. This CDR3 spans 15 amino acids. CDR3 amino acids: CASSYLTGANSPLHF. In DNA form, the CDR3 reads TGTGCCAGCAGTTACCTCACAGGAGCGAATTCACCCCTCCACTTT.

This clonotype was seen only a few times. The DNA for the CDR3 is TGTGCCAGCAGCTCAAGCTACTATGGCTACACCTTC. It specifies CASSSSYYGYTF. V is TRBV7-2 and J is TRBJ1-2; D gene unclear. This CDR3 region has 12 residues. V was shortened by 4 bases and J by 3 bases, with 6 bases between the two germline ends. CDR1 is SGHTA and CDR2 is FQGNSA in the germline V gene.